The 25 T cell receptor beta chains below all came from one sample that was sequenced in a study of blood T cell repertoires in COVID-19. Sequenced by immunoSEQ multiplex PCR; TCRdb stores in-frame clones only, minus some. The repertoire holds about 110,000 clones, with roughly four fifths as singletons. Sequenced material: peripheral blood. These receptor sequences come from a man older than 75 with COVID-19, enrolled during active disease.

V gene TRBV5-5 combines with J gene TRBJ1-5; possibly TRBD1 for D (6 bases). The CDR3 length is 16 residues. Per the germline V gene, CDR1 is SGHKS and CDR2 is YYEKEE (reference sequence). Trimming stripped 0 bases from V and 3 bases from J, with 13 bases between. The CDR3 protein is CASSLVAAGANQPQHF. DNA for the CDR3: TGTGCCAGCAGCTTGGTCGCTGCAGGGGCCAATCAGCCCCAGCATTTT.

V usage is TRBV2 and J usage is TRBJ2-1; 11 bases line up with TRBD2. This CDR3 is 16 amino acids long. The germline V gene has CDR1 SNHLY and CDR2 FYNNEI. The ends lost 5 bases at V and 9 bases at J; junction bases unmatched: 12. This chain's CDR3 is CASSSPLGTSGGEQFF. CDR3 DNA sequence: TGTGCCAGCAGTTCTCCCCTCGGGACTAGCGGCGGTGAGCAGTTCTTC.

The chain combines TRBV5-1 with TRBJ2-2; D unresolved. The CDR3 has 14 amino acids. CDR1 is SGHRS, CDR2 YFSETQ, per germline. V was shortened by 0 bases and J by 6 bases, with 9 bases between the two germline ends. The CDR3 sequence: CASSLAVQAGELFF. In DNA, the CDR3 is TGCGCCAGCAGCTTGGCGGTGCAGGCCGGGGAGCTGTTTTTT.

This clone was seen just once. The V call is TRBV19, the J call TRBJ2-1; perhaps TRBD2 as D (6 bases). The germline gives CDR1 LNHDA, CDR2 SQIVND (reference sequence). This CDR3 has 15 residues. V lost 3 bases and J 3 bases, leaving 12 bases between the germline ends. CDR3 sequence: CASSMGGNIYNEQFF. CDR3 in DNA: TGTGCCAGTAGTATGGGGGGTAATATCTACAATGAGCAGTTCTTC.

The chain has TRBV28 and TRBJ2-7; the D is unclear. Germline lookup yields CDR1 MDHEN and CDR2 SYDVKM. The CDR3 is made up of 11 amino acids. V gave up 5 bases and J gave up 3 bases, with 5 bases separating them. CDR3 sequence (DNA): TGTGCCAGCAGTAAACTCTACGAGCAGTACTTC. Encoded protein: CASSKLYEQYF.

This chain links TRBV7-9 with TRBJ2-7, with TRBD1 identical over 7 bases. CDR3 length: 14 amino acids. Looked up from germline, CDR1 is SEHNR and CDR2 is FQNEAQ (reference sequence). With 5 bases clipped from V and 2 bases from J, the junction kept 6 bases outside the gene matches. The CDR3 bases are TGTGCCAGCAGCACGACAGGGAACCCCTACGAGCAGTACTTC. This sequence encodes CASSTTGNPYEQYF.

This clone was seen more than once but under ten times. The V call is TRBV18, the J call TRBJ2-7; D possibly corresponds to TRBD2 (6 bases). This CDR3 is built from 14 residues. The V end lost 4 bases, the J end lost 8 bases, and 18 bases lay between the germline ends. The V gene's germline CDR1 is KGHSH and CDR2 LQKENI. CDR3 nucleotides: TGTGCCAGCTCACAGGGACTCGCGACTACGCAGCAGTACTTC. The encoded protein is CASSQGLATTQQYF.

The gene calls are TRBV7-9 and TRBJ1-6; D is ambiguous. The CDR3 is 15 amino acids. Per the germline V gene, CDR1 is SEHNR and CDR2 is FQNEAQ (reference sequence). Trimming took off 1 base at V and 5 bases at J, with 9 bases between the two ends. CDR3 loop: CASSLGQADNSPLHF. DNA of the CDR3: TGTGCCAGCAGCTTAGGTCAGGCCGATAATTCACCCCTCCACTTT.

CDR3 sequence reads: CAISEERSEQFF. As DNA, the CDR3 is TGTGCCATCAGTGAGGAGCGGAGCGAGCAGTTCTTC. This sequence joins TRBV10-3 and TRBJ2-1, with a weak D call TRBD2 (5 bases). Trimming removed 2 bases from V and 10 bases from J, with 9 bases in between. Germline CDR1 and CDR2: ENHRY and SYGVKD. This CDR3 contains 12 residues.

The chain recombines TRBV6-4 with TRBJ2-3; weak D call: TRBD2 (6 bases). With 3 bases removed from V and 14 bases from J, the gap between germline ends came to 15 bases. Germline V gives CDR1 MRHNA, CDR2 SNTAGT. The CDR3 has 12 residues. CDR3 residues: CASSEGDSRPYF. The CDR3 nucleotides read TGTGCCAGCAGTGAAGGGGACTCCAGACCGTATTTT.

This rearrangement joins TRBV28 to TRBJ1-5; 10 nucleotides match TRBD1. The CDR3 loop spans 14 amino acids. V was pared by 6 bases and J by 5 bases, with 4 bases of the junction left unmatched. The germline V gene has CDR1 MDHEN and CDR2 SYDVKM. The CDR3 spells CASSVTGGYQPQHF. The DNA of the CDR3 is TGTGCCAGCAGCGTGACAGGGGGCTATCAGCCCCAGCATTTT.

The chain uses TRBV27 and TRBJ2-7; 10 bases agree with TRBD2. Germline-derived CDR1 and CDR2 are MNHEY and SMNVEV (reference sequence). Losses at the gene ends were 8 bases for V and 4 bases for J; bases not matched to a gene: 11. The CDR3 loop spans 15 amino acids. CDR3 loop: CASLSTSGAIYEQYF. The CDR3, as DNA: TGTGCCAGCCTTTCCACTAGCGGGGCTATATACGAGCAGTACTTC.

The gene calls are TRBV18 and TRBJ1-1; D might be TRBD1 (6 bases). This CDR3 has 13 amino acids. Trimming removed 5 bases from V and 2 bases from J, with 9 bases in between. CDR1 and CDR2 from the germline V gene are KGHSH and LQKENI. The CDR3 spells CASSAGENTEAFF. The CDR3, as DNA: TGTGCCAGCTCAGCAGGGGAAAACACTGAAGCTTTCTTT.

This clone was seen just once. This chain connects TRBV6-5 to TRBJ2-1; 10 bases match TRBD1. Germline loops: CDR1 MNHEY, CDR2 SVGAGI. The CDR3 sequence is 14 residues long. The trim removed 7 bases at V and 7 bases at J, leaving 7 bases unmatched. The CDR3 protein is CASTRDRGRNEQFF. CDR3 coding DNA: TGTGCCAGCACCCGGGACAGGGGAAGGAATGAGCAGTTCTTC.

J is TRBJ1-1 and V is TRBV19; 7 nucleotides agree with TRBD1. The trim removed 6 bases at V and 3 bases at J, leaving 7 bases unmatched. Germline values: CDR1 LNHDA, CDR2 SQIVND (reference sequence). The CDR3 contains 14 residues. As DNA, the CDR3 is TGTGCCAGTAGATCGGAGGGGGCGGACACTGAAGCTTTCTTT. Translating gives CASRSEGADTEAFF.

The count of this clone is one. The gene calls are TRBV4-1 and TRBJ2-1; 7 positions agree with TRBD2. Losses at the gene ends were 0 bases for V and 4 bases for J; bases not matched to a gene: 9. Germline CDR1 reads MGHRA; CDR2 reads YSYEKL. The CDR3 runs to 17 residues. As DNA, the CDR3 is TGCGCCAGCAGCCAAGAAATAGGACTAGAGATATACAATGAGCAGTTCTTC. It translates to CASSQEIGLEIYNEQFF.

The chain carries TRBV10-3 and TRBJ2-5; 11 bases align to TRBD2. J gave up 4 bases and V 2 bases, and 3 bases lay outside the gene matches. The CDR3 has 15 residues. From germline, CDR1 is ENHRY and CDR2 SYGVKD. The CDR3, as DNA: TGTGCCATCAGTGAGGGTAGCGGGAGGGGAGAGACCCAGTACTTC. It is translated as CAISEGSGRGETQYF.

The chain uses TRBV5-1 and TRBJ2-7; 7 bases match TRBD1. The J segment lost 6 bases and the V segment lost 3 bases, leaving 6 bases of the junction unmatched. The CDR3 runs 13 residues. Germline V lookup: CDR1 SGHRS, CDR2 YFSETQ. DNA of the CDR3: TGCGCCAGCAGCTCGGGACAGTCGGTCGAGCAGTACTTC. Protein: CASSSGQSVEQYF.

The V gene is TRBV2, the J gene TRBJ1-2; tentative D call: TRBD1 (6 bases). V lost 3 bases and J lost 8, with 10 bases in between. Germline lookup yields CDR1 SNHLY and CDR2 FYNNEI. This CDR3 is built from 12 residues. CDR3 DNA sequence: TGTGCCAGCAGTGAGTTAGGGGGAGGCTACACCTTC. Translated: CASSELGGGYTF. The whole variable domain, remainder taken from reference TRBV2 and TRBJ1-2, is EPEVTQTPSHQVTQMGQEVILRCVPISNHLYFYWYRQILGQKVEFLVSFYNNEISEKSEIFDDQFSVERPDGSNFTLKIRSTKLEDSAMYFCASSELGGGYTFGSGTRLTVV.

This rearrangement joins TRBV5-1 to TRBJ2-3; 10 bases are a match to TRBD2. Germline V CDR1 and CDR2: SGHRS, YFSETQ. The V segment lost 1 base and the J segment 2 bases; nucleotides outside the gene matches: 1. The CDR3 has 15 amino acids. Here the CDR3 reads CASSLLAGDTDTQYF. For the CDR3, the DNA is TGCGCCAGCAGCTTGCTAGCGGGAGACACAGATACGCAGTATTTT.

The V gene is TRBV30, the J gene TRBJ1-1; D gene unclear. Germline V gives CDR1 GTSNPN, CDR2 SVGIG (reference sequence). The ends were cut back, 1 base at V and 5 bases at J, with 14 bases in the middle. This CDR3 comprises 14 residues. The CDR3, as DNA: TGTGCCTGGAGTGGCGCGCCCGGTTGGACTGAAGCTTTCTTT. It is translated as CAWSGAPGWTEAFF. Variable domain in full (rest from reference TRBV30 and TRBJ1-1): SQTIHQWPATLVQPVGSPLSLECTVEGTSNPNLYWYRQAAGRGLQLLFYSVGIGQISSEVPQNLSASRPQDRQFILSSKKLLLSDSGFYLCAWSGAPGWTEAFFGQGTRLTVV.

DNA of the CDR3: TGCGCCAGCAGCACCTCTAGCGGAGACTCCTACAATGAGCAGTTCTTC. This codes for CASSTSSGDSYNEQFF. This chain connects TRBV5-1 to TRBJ2-1; 7 positions agree with TRBD2. CDR3 length: 16 residues. Germline CDR1 and CDR2: SGHRS and YFSETQ. Trimming cost V 4 bases and J 0 bases; bases outside gene matches: 7.

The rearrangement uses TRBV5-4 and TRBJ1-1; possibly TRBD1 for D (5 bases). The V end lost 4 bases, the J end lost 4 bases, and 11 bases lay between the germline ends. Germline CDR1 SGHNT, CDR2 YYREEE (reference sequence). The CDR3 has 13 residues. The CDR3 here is CASSKTASTEAFF. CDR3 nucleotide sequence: TGTGCCAGCAGCAAGACAGCGAGCACTGAAGCTTTCTTT. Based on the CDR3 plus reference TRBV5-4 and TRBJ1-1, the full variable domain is ETGVTQSPTHLIKTRGQQVTLRCSSQSGHNTVSWYQQALGQGPQFIFQYYREEENGRGNFPPRFSGLQFPNYSSELNVNALELDDSALYLCASSKTASTEAFFGQGTRLTVV.

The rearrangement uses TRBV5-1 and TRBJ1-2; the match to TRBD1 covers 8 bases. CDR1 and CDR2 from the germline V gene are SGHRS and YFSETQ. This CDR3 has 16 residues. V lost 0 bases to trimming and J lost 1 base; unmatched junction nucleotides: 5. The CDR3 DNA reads TGCGCCAGCAGCTTGGGGACAGGGCGGAATAACTATGGCTACACCTTC. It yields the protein CASSLGTGRNNYGYTF. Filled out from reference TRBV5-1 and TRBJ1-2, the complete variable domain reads KAGVTQTPRYLIKTRGQQVTLSCSPISGHRSVSWYQQTPGQGLQFLFEYFSETQRNKGNFPGRFSGRQFSNSRSEMNVSTLELGDSALYLCASSLGTGRNNYGYTFGSGTRLTVV.

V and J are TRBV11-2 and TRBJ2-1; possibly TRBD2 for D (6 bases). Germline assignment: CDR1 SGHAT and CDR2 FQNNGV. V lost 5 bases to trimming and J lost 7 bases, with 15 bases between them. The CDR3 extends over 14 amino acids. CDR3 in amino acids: CASSHWTNRNEQFF. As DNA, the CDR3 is TGTGCCAGCAGCCATTGGACTAACAGGAATGAGCAGTTCTTC. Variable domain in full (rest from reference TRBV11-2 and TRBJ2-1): EAGVAQSPRYKIIEKRQSVAFWCNPISGHATLYWYQQILGQGPKLLIQFQNNGVVDDSQLPKDRFSAERLKGVDSTLKIQPAKLEDSAVYLCASSHWTNRNEQFFGPGTRLTVL.